A single sample gave rise to the 10 T cell receptor beta chains below, sequenced in a study of OX40 agonist ivuxolimab in advanced cancers. Some clones are missing from TCRdb's copy, which holds only in-frame ones; the method was immunoSEQ multiplex PCR. This repertoire shows tens of thousands of clones, approximately 84% found once; its top ten account for 5.1%. The sample here was CD4+ or CD8+ T cells sorted from blood, taken in a trial of the OX40 agonist ivuxolimab. Receptor source: an adult with an advanced solid tumor such as melanoma, head and neck, liver or kidney cancer.

This chain joins TRBV6-6 and TRBJ2-7; a possible D gene is TRBD1 (6 bases). Germline V gene lookup returns CDR1 MNHNY and CDR2 SVGAGI (reference sequence). Trimming stripped 6 bases from V and 4 bases from J, with 13 bases between. The CDR3 covers 13 residues. As DNA, the CDR3 is TGTGCCAGCAGAACCATCAGGGGATACGAGCAGTACTTC. Encoded protein: CASRTIRGYEQYF.

This clone was detected only once. V and J are TRBV15 and TRBJ1-2; no clear D gene. V was clipped by 0 bases and J by 5 bases, with 13 bases between them. The CDR3 sequence is 15 residues long. Germline V gene lookup returns CDR1 LNHNV and CDR2 YYDKDF (reference sequence). The chain's CDR3 is CATSRDQSTVYGYTF. The CDR3 bases are TGTGCCACCAGCAGAGATCAGTCGACGGTTTATGGCTACACCTTC.

This clone was counted between two and nine times. This chain joins TRBV30 and TRBJ1-4; the D gene is possibly TRBD1 (5 bases). Trimming cost V 2 bases and J 5 bases, with 15 bases left between them. CDR1 and CDR2 from the germline V gene are GTSNPN and SVGIG (reference sequence). The CDR3 has 15 residues. The CDR3 nucleotides are TGTGCCTGGAGTCCTCAGGGAATCGGGAATGAAAAACTGTTTTTT. Residues: CAWSPQGIGNEKLFF.

This sequence joins TRBV7-2 and TRBJ2-5; 8 bases map to TRBD2. The CDR3 loop spans 16 amino acids. The V gene end was trimmed by 0 bases and the J gene end by 1 base; junction bases not matched to a gene: 4. Germline CDR1 SGHTA, CDR2 FQGNSA. CDR3 protein: CASSLAQAGGQETQYF. Written as DNA, the CDR3 is TGTGCCAGCAGCTTAGCGCAGGCGGGAGGCCAAGAGACCCAGTACTTC.

This chain connects TRBV18 to TRBJ2-3, with 10 bases aligning to TRBD1. Germline CDR1 and CDR2: KGHSH and LQKENI. V gave up 4 bases and J gave up 3 bases; unmatched junction bases: 1. The CDR3 has 14 residues. The CDR3 protein is CASSRTGGTDTQYF. CDR3 sequence (DNA): TGTGCCAGCTCACGGACAGGGGGTACAGATACGCAGTATTTT.

CDR3: CSVVEKLTQYF. CDR3 coding DNA: TGCAGCGTTGTGGAGAAATTGACCCAGTACTTC. This chain joins TRBV29-1 and TRBJ2-5; no definite D call. The CDR3 totals 11 residues. V was pared by 4 bases and J by 7 bases, with 10 bases between. Per germline, CDR1 SQVTM and CDR2 ANQGSEA.

The chain carries TRBV18 and TRBJ2-1; D remains ambiguous. V gave up 1 base and J gave up 8 bases, with 3 bases separating them. This CDR3 spans 11 amino acids. Germline assignment: CDR1 KGHSH and CDR2 LQKENI. DNA for the CDR3: TGTGCCAGCTCACCACTTGATGAGCAGTTCTTC. Translating it yields CASSPLDEQFF.

The gene calls are TRBV30 and TRBJ1-4, with TRBD1 as a possible D gene (6 bases). The V gene lost 3 bases and the J gene lost 1 base, with 12 bases spanning the gap. CDR3 length equals 15 residues. Germline loops: CDR1 GTSNPN, CDR2 SVGIG (reference sequence). The CDR3 nucleotides read TGTGCCTGGAGGCAGGGGTCCGTAACTAATGAAAAACTGTTTTTT. It yields the protein CAWRQGSVTNEKLFF. Based on the CDR3 plus reference TRBV30 and TRBJ1-4, the full variable domain is SQTIHQWPATLVQPVGSPLSLECTVEGTSNPNLYWYRQAAGRGLQLLFYSVGIGQISSEVPQNLSASRPQDRQFILSSKKLLLSDSGFYLCAWRQGSVTNEKLFFGSGTQLSVL.

This chain joins TRBV10-3 and TRBJ1-3; the D gene is possibly TRBD1 (6 bases). Germline V gives CDR1 ENHRY, CDR2 SYGVKD. The CDR3 loop spans 13 amino acids. The V end lost 0 bases, the J end lost 7 bases, and 7 bases lay between the germline ends. CDR3 DNA sequence: TGTGCCATCAGTGAGTCAGGGGGGAACACCATATATTTT. Protein: CAISESGGNTIYF.

This clone turned up a few times. The CDR3 DNA reads as TGTGCCAGCAGCTTACACGACAGAAACTACGAGCAGTACTTC. It specifies CASSLHDRNYEQYF. This chain joins TRBV7-6 and TRBJ2-7; D is possibly TRBD1 (5 bases). V was trimmed by 2 bases and J by 3 bases, leaving 11 bases between them. The CDR3 sequence is 14 residues long. Germline lookup yields CDR1 SGHVS and CDR2 FNYEAQ.